Shown below are 15 T cell receptor beta chains from a single sample sequenced in a study of shared clonotypes between healthy human individuals. It was CD45RO-negative cells, positively selected for CCR7, that made up naive CD8 cells, with terminally differentiated effector memory CD45RA+ cells excluded. Profiled with immunoSEQ multiplex PCR; TCRdb holds only in-frame clones, not every one. The sample contains about 2 million clones, 85% to 95% of which appear only once. The sequencing sample was made of naive CD8+ T cells sorted from blood. These receptor sequences come from a man between 18 and 29 years old in good health.

V is TRBV11-2 and J is TRBJ1-2; D gene unclear. The V gene's germline CDR1 is SGHAT and CDR2 FQNNGV. Trimming shortened V by 0 bases and J by 0 bases, and 14 bases separated the two germline ends. The CDR3 extends over 17 amino acids. The CDR3 reads CASSLDLGVRSNYGYTF. As DNA, the CDR3 is TGTGCCAGCAGCTTAGACTTAGGCGTCAGATCTAACTATGGCTACACCTTC.

The chain recombines TRBV9 with TRBJ2-3, with D tentatively TRBD2 (7 bases). Trimming pared 4 bases from V and 1 base from J, leaving 13 bases between. CDR3 size: 15 residues. The germline V gene has CDR1 SGDLS and CDR2 YYNGEE. The CDR3 region is CASSMGGRGTDTQYF. CDR3 in DNA: TGTGCCAGCAGCATGGGGGGGCGTGGCACAGATACGCAGTATTTT.

The chain links TRBV6-5 to TRBJ2-3; 12 bases match TRBD2. Germline V gene lookup returns CDR1 MNHEY and CDR2 SVGAGI. V lost 11 bases and J lost 2; bases outside the gene matches: 8. The CDR3 extends over 15 amino acids. CDR3 protein: CASSGTSGFTDTQYF. As DNA, the CDR3 is TGTGCCTCCTCCGGGACTAGCGGGTTCACAGATACGCAGTATTTT.

The chain links TRBV6-5 to TRBJ2-7; D remains ambiguous. Germline V gene sequence: CDR1 MNHEY, CDR2 SVGAGI. This CDR3 comprises 12 residues. V was trimmed by 5 bases and J by 2 bases, leaving 7 bases between them. In DNA form, the CDR3 reads TGTGCCAGCAGTAAAACCGCCTACGAGCAGTACTTC. Residues: CASSKTAYEQYF.

The count of this clone is one. The chain joins TRBV27 to TRBJ2-1, with D unclear. The CDR3 loop spans 13 amino acids. V lost 9 bases and J 0 bases, leaving 9 bases between the germline ends. Per germline, CDR1 MNHEY and CDR2 SMNVEV (reference sequence). The CDR3 here is CASAFFSYNEQFF. The CDR3 DNA is TGTGCCAGTGCCTTCTTCTCCTACAATGAGCAGTTCTTC.

V gene TRBV10-1 combines with J gene TRBJ2-1, with D hard to call. Germline CDR1 is WNHNN and CDR2 is SYGVQD (reference sequence). This CDR3 is 15 amino acids long. V was pared by 2 bases and J by 0 bases, with 8 bases between. CDR3 bases: TGCGCCAGCAGTGAGATATGGAGCTCCTACAATGAGCAGTTCTTC. Its protein is CASSEIWSSYNEQFF.

About this clone: Other DNA sequences in the sample encode the same CDR3. The V and J genes are TRBV5-1 and TRBJ2-1; 8 positions match TRBD1. V lost 1 base and J lost 3; bases outside the gene matches: 3. The CDR3 runs to 15 residues. Germline CDR1 reads SGHRS; CDR2 reads YFSETQ. CDR3: CASSLTGGFYNEQFF. CDR3 sequence (DNA): TGCGCCAGCAGCTTGACAGGGGGTTTCTACAATGAGCAGTTCTTC.

Concerning this clone: The sample carries other DNA sequences with the same CDR3. J is TRBJ2-7 and V is TRBV19; 9 bases match TRBD1. This CDR3 is built from 14 residues. Germline CDR1 and CDR2: LNHDA and SQIVND (reference sequence). Trimming cost V 8 bases and J 3 bases; bases outside gene matches: 8. The CDR3 protein is CASSPGTGLYEQYF. DNA for the CDR3: TGTGCCAGTTCCCCCGGGACAGGGCTCTACGAGCAGTACTTC.

V and J are TRBV4-1 and TRBJ1-2, with D hard to call. The CDR3 is made up of 15 amino acids. Trimming took off 0 bases at V and 1 base at J, with 9 bases between the two ends. Germline V gene data show CDR1 as MGHRA and CDR2 as YSYEKL. CDR3 in amino acids: CASSQDRQINYGYTF. The CDR3, as DNA: TGCGCCAGCAGCCAAGATCGTCAGATTAACTATGGCTACACCTTC.

This clone was recorded once. The chain has TRBV5-4 and TRBJ2-1, with D perhaps TRBD1 (5 bases). Deletions cut 0 bases from V and 4 bases from J, with 11 bases between. The CDR3 covers 15 residues. Germline CDR1 reads SGHNT; CDR2 reads YYREEE (reference sequence). CDR3 DNA: TGTGCCAGCAGCTTGGCCCAGGGTGGGTACAATGAGCAGTTCTTC. Translating gives CASSLAQGGYNEQFF.

V is TRBV19 and J is TRBJ2-1; 7 bases agree with TRBD2. Germline CDR1 is LNHDA and CDR2 is SQIVND (reference sequence). The CDR3 covers 15 residues. J gave up 7 bases and V 2 bases, and 8 bases lay outside the gene matches. In DNA, the CDR3 is TGTGCCAGTAGTATACTAGCGGTGAATCAGAATGAGCAGTTCTTC. Translating gives CASSILAVNQNEQFF.

To note about this clone: Other DNA sequences of this sample code for an identical CDR3. The V call is TRBV5-4, the J call TRBJ2-7, with D possibly TRBD1 on 6 matching bases. Trimming took 3 bases from V and 5 from J, leaving 12 bases between them. CDR1 is SGHNT, CDR2 YYREEE, per germline (reference sequence). This CDR3 spans 13 amino acids. Written as DNA, the CDR3 is TGTGCCAGCAGCTCTACAGGGTACGACGAGCAGTACTTC. It specifies CASSSTGYDEQYF.

The CDR3 DNA reads as TGCGCCAGCAGCTTACGGGGGGACTCCTACGAGCAGTACTTC. The encoded protein is CASSLRGDSYEQYF. The chain couples TRBV5-1 to TRBJ2-7, with TRBD2 identical over 7 bases. Unmatched junction bases numbered 2, after V lost 2 bases and J lost 0 bases. The CDR3 is 14 amino acids. From germline, CDR1 is SGHRS and CDR2 YFSETQ.

This chain connects TRBV25-1 to TRBJ1-6; a possible D gene is TRBD1 (5 bases). The germline V gene encodes CDR1 MGHDK and CDR2 SYGVNS. V lost 4 bases, J lost 8 bases, and 9 bases lay in between. The CDR3 has 13 residues. Written as DNA, the CDR3 is TGTGCCAGCAGTGCCTCGGGGGATTCACCCCTCCACTTT. Protein product: CASSASGDSPLHF.

About this clone: This sample includes further DNA sequences coding for the same CDR3. The chain joins TRBV7-9 to TRBJ2-1; TRBD2 matches 11 bases. This CDR3 region has 16 residues. The germline V gene encodes CDR1 SEHNR and CDR2 FQNEAQ (reference sequence). The ends lost 5 bases at V and 4 bases at J; junction bases unmatched: 7. CDR3 in DNA: TGTGCCAGCAGCGTTTCCGGGACTAGCGGTTACAATGAGCAGTTCTTC. It is translated as CASSVSGTSGYNEQFF. The whole variable domain, remainder taken from reference TRBV7-9 and TRBJ2-1, is DTGVSQNPRHKITKRGQNVTFRCDPISEHNRLYWYRQTLGQGPEFLTYFQNEAQLEKSRLLSDRFSAERPKGSFSTLEIQRTEQGDSAMYLCASSVSGTSGYNEQFFGPGTRLTVL.